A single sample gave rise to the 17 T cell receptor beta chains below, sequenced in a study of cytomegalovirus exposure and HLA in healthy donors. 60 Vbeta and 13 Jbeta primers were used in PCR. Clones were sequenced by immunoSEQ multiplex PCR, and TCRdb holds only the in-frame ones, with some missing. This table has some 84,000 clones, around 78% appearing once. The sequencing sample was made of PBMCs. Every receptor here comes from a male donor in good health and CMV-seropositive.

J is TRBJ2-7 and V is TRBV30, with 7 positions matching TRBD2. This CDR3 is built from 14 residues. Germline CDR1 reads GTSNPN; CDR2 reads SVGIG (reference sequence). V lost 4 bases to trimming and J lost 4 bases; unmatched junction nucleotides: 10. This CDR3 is CAWKPPGLLYEQYF. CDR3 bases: TGTGCCTGGAAACCCCCGGGACTACTATACGAGCAGTACTTC.

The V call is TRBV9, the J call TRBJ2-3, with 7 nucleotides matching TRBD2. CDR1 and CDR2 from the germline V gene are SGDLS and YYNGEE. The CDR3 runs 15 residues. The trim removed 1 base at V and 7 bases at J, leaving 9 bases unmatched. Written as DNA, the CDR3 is TGTGCCAGCAGCGTAACCGCGGGAGAGTTAAATACGCAGTATTTT. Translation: CASSVTAGELNTQYF.

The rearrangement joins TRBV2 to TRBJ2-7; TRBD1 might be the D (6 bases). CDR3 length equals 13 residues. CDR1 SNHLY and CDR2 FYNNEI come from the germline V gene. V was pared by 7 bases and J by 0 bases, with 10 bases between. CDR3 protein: CASTRDISYEQYF. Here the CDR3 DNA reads TGTGCCAGCACCCGGGACATCTCCTACGAGCAGTACTTC.

The CDR3 DNA sequence: TGTGCCAGCAGCTTGGGACACCGAAACACCATATATTTT. This encodes CASSLGHRNTIYF. The V gene is TRBV9, the J gene TRBJ1-3, with a tentative D call TRBD1 (6 bases). The germline V gene has CDR1 SGDLS and CDR2 YYNGEE. The CDR3 contains 13 residues. Deletions cut 4 bases from V and 5 bases from J, with 10 bases between.

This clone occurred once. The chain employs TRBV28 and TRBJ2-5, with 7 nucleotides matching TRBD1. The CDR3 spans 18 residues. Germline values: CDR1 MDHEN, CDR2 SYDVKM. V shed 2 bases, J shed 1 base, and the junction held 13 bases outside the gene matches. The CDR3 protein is CASSLPRGPALTQETQYF. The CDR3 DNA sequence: TGTGCCAGCAGTTTACCTAGGGGGCCAGCCCTAACCCAAGAGACCCAGTACTTC.

In DNA, the CDR3 is TGCGCCAGCAGCCAACCGTCTAAGGACACCCAAGAGACCCAGTACTTC. This gives the protein CASSQPSKDTQETQYF. The J gene is TRBJ2-5, the V gene TRBV4-3; tentatively, D is TRBD1 (5 bases). CDR1 LGHNA and CDR2 YSLEER come from the germline V gene. The CDR3 is 16 amino acids. V was cut by 2 bases and J by 1 base, with 14 bases left in between.

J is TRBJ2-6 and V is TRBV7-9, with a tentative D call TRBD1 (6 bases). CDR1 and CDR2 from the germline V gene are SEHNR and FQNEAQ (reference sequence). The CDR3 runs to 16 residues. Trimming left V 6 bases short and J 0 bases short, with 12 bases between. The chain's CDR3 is CASRSDRRSGANVLTF. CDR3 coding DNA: TGTGCCAGCAGGTCCGACAGGCGCTCTGGGGCCAACGTCCTGACTTTC.

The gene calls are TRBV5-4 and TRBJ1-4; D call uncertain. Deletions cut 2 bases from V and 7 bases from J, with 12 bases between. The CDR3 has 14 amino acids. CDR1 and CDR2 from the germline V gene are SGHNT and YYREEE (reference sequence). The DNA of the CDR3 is TGTGCCAGCAGCTTTGGTTTACAACCTGAAAAACTGTTTTTT. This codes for CASSFGLQPEKLFF. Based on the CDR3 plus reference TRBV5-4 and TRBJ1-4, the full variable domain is ETGVTQSPTHLIKTRGQQVTLRCSSQSGHNTVSWYQQALGQGPQFIFQYYREEENGRGNFPPRFSGLQFPNYSSELNVNALELDDSALYLCASSFGLQPEKLFFGSGTQLSVL.

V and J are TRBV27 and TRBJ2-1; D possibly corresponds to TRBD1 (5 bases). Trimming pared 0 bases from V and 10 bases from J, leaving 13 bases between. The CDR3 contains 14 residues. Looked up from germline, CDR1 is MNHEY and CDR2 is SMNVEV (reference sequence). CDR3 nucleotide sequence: TGTGCCAGCAGTTTATCGAAAGGGGTAGGAGAGCAGTTCTTC. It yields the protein CASSLSKGVGEQFF.

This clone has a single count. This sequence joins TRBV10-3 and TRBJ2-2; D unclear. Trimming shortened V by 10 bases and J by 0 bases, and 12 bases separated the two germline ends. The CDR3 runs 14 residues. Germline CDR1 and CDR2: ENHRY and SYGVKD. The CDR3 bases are TGTGCCACATCGGCTCTAGCGAACACCGGGGAGCTGTTTTTT. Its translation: CATSALANTGELFF.

The CDR3 nucleotides read TGTGCCAGTAGGCGGGGTAACAAGGGTAAGGGTCAGCCCCAGCATTTT. It specifies CASRRGNKGKGQPQHF. The chain carries TRBV19 and TRBJ1-5, with D unresolved. The CDR3 totals 16 residues. Germline CDR1 and CDR2: LNHDA and SQIVND (reference sequence). The V end was cut by 6 bases, the J end by 6 bases, with 21 bases between.

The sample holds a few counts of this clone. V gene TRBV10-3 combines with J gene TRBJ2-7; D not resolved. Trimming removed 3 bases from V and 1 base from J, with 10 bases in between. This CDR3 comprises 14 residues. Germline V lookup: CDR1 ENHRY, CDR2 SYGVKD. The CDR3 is CAISEEELSYEQYF. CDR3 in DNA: TGTGCCATCAGTGAAGAGGAGTTATCCTACGAGCAGTACTTC.

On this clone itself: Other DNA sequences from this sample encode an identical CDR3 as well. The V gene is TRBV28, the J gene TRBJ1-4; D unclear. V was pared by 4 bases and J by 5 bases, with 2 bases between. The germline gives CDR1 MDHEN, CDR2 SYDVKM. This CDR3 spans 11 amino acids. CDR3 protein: CASSSNEKLFF. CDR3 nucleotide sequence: TGTGCCAGCAGTTCGAATGAAAAACTGTTTTTT.

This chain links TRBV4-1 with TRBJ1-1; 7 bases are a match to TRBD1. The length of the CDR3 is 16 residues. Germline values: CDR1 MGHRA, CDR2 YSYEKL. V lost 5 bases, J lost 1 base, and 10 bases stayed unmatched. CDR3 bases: TGCGCCAGCAGCTCAGCACTGTACAGGGGGAACACTGAAGCTTTCTTT. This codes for CASSSALYRGNTEAFF.

CDR3 in DNA: TGCGCCAGCAGCTTGGAGGGTGTGGGAGGGCCGTACGAGCAGTACTTC. Residues: CASSLEGVGGPYEQYF. This sequence joins TRBV5-1 and TRBJ2-5; 7 positions agree with TRBD2. The DNA end favors TRBJ2-7, so the J call may be wrong. The germline gives CDR1 SGHRS, CDR2 YFSETQ. The CDR3 consists of 16 residues.

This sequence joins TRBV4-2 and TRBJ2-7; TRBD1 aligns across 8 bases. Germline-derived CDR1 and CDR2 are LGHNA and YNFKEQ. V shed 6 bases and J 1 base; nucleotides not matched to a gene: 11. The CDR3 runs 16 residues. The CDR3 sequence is CASSREGTGFSYEQYF. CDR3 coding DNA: TGTGCCAGCAGTCGGGAAGGGACAGGATTTTCCTACGAGCAGTACTTC.

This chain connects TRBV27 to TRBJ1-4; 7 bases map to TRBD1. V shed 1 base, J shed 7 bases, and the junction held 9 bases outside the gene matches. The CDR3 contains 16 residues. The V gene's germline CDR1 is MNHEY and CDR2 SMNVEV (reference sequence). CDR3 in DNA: TGTGCCAGCAGTTTATACTCTGGGCAGGGGGGTGAAAAACTGTTTTTT. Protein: CASSLYSGQGGEKLFF.